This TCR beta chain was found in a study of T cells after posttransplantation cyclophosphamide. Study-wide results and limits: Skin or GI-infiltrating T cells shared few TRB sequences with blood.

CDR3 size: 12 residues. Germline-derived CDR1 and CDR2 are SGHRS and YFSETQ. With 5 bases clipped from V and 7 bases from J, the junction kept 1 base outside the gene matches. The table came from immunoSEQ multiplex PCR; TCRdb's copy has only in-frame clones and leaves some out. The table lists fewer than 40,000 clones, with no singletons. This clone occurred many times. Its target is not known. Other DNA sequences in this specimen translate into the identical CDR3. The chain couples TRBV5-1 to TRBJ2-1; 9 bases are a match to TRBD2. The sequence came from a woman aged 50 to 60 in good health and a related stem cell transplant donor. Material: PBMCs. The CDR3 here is CASSLAGNEQFF. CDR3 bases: TGCGCCAGCAGTCTAGCGGGGAATGAGCAGTTCTTC.